The next 25 T cell receptor beta chains were all read from a single sample in a study of blood T cell repertoires in COVID-19. Produced via immunoSEQ multiplex PCR; TCRdb's table is partial and in-frame only. The repertoire has nearly 350,000 clones, 80% to 90% of them found once; the top ten carry just under 3%. The sequenced sample was peripheral blood. Every receptor here comes from a man younger than 40 with active or convalescent COVID-19.

This chain links TRBV5-4 with TRBJ2-2; D is ambiguous. Trimming took off 4 bases at V and 0 bases at J, with 16 bases between the two ends. The germline V gene has CDR1 SGHNT and CDR2 YYREEE (reference sequence). The CDR3 spans 17 residues. CDR3 residues: CASSGEVAVTNTGELFF. CDR3 nucleotide sequence: TGTGCCAGCAGCGGCGAGGTGGCTGTTACGAACACCGGGGAGCTGTTTTTT.

For the CDR3, the DNA is TGTGCCAGCAGCCCCTCGACAGGCACAGATACGCAGTATTTT. This sequence encodes CASSPSTGTDTQYF. The chain combines TRBV7-2 with TRBJ2-3; TRBD1 might be the D (5 bases). V gave up 5 bases and J gave up 1 base, with 10 bases separating them. The germline V gene has CDR1 SGHTA and CDR2 FQGNSA. CDR3 length: 14 residues.

The V gene is TRBV30, the J gene TRBJ2-1; maybe TRBD2 (8 bases). The germline V gene encodes CDR1 GTSNPN and CDR2 SVGIG (reference sequence). V was trimmed by 8 bases and J by 0 bases, leaving 32 bases between them. The CDR3 runs 20 residues. The CDR3 nucleotides read TGTGCCGGCAGGGGGACCCTGACTAGCGTCGGTTTGCCCTCCTACAATGAGCAGTTCTTC. It encodes CAGRGTLTSVGLPSYNEQFF.

The chain couples TRBV5-4 to TRBJ1-2; 7 positions match TRBD1. The trim removed 4 bases at V and 2 bases at J, leaving 11 bases unmatched. CDR3 length: 16 residues. Per the germline V gene, CDR1 is SGHNT and CDR2 is YYREEE (reference sequence). Here the CDR3 reads CASSGQRQGGNYGYTF. DNA for the CDR3: TGTGCCAGCAGCGGCCAGAGACAGGGAGGAAACTATGGCTACACCTTC.

This sequence joins TRBV6-5 and TRBJ2-7, with TRBD1 matching over 7 bases. The CDR3 is 15 amino acids. Germline CDR1 is MNHEY and CDR2 is SVGAGI. The V and J ends lost 0 bases and 0 bases, in that order; junction bases with no gene match: 2. The CDR3 is CASSYSWDSSYEQYF. In DNA form, the CDR3 reads TGTGCCAGCAGTTACTCCTGGGACAGCTCCTACGAGCAGTACTTC.

The chain joins TRBV27 to TRBJ2-7, with D possibly TRBD1 on 6 matching bases. Trimming pared 9 bases from V and 4 bases from J, leaving 16 bases between. The CDR3 runs 13 residues. From germline, CDR1 is MNHEY and CDR2 SMNVEV (reference sequence). CDR3: CASTGQGSYEQYF. As DNA, the CDR3 is TGTGCCAGTACGGGGCAGGGGAGTTACGAGCAGTACTTC.

This clone was detected a few times. The J gene is TRBJ2-2, the V gene TRBV6-5; possible D gene TRBD2, 7 bases. The V gene's germline CDR1 is MNHEY and CDR2 SVGAGI. The CDR3 is 15 residues long. Trimming shortened V by 5 bases and J by 0 bases, and 10 bases separated the two germline ends. DNA for the CDR3: TGTGCCAGCAGTCCGCGGGGGCCGAACACCGGGGAGCTGTTTTTT. This codes for CASSPRGPNTGELFF.

The chain recombines TRBV19 with TRBJ2-2, with 7 positions matching TRBD2. This CDR3 is built from 16 residues. V lost 3 bases to trimming and J lost 3 bases; unmatched junction nucleotides: 7. CDR1 and CDR2 (germline): LNHDA, SQIVND (reference sequence). CDR3: CASSIPSRGDTGELFF. CDR3 nucleotide sequence: TGTGCCAGTAGTATCCCCAGTCGGGGGGACACCGGGGAGCTGTTTTTT.

Only a few counts were recorded for this clone. The chain couples TRBV7-2 to TRBJ1-2; 10 positions agree with TRBD1. V trimming: 4 bases; J trimming: 4 bases; junction bases outside the gene matches: 9. The CDR3 loop spans 16 amino acids. Germline values: CDR1 SGHTA, CDR2 FQGNSA. The CDR3 reads CASSSGGDRGGYGYTF. The CDR3 DNA is TGTGCCAGCAGCTCCGGGGGGGACAGGGGAGGCTATGGCTACACCTTC.

The genes are TRBV3-1 (or the pseudogene TRBV3-2) and TRBJ1-1; TRBD1 might be the D (6 bases). This CDR3 region has 14 residues. CDR1 is LGHDT and CDR2 is YNNKEL in the germline V gene (reference sequence). Trimming left V 4 bases short and J 1 base short, with 10 bases between. The DNA of the CDR3 is TGTGCCAGCAGCCGACCGACAGGGAACACTGAAGCTTTCTTT. It specifies CASSRPTGNTEAFF.

The gene calls are TRBV9 and TRBJ2-3, with 8 bases aligning to TRBD2. The CDR3 loop spans 18 amino acids. Germline assignment: CDR1 SGDLS and CDR2 YYNGEE. Trimming cost V 4 bases and J 4 bases; bases outside gene matches: 17. CDR3 protein: CASSPGKSGLGIADTQYF. The CDR3 bases are TGTGCCAGCAGCCCCGGGAAATCGGGACTAGGGATTGCAGATACGCAGTATTTT.

The chain combines TRBV6-4 with TRBJ1-4; 7 bases are shared with TRBD1. Germline-derived CDR1 and CDR2 are MRHNA and SNTAGT. The CDR3 totals 15 residues. V lost 4 bases, J lost 4 bases, and 6 bases stayed unmatched. CDR3 coding DNA: TGTGCCAGCAGTGTCGCCGGGACAGTTAATGAAAAACTGTTTTTT. It yields the protein CASSVAGTVNEKLFF.

The gene calls are TRBV7-9 and TRBJ2-5, with 9 bases aligning to TRBD2. CDR3 size: 13 residues. V lost 6 bases to trimming and J lost 5 bases; unmatched junction nucleotides: 4. In germline, CDR1 is SEHNR, CDR2 FQNEAQ (reference sequence). The CDR3 protein is CASSSGLAETQYF. The DNA of the CDR3 is TGTGCCAGCAGTTCCGGACTAGCGGAGACCCAGTACTTC.

This clone came up once. This sequence joins TRBV3-1 (or the pseudogene TRBV3-2) and TRBJ1-4; possible D gene TRBD1, 5 bases. This CDR3 contains 20 residues. Per germline, CDR1 LGHDT and CDR2 YNNKEL (reference sequence). V gave up 0 bases and J gave up 1 base, with 21 bases separating them. CDR3 sequence: CASSQEGWQGGEETNEKLFF. The CDR3 DNA reads TGTGCCAGCAGCCAAGAGGGGTGGCAGGGCGGGGAGGAAACTAATGAAAAACTGTTTTTT.

The V call is TRBV15, the J call TRBJ2-3; 13 nucleotides agree with TRBD2. Germline V gene sequence: CDR1 LNHNV, CDR2 YYDKDF (reference sequence). The junction had 8 bases not matched to a gene; V was cut back by 5 bases and J by 6 bases. CDR3 length: 16 amino acids. In nucleotides, the CDR3 is TGTGCCACCAGCGGCCTGACTAGCGGGGGGAGGGATACGCAGTATTTT. This codes for CATSGLTSGGRDTQYF.

The J gene is TRBJ2-3, the V gene TRBV4-1, with 9 bases that match TRBD2. The CDR3 consists of 16 residues. V shed 3 bases and J 4 bases; nucleotides not matched to a gene: 8. Germline V gives CDR1 MGHRA, CDR2 YSYEKL. Here the CDR3 reads CASSQGAGGRADTQYF. CDR3 coding DNA: TGCGCCAGCAGCCAGGGGGCGGGGGGGAGAGCAGATACGCAGTATTTT.

The chain is built from TRBV11-2 and TRBJ2-5; D is unclear. The CDR3 length is 11 residues. The germline V gene encodes CDR1 SGHAT and CDR2 FQNNGV. The V end lost 5 bases, the J end lost 2 bases, and 3 bases lay between the germline ends. The CDR3 nucleotides are TGTGCCAGCAGCGTACAAGAGACCCAGTACTTC. Residues: CASSVQETQYF.

This sequence joins TRBV11-2 and TRBJ2-5; TRBD2 agrees at 8 bases. Germline V gene data show CDR1 as SGHAT and CDR2 as FQNNGV. V dropped 0 bases and J dropped 6; count of bases not matched to a gene: 9. The CDR3 contains 16 residues. The CDR3 loop is CASSLEMVAGQKTQYF. CDR3 DNA sequence: TGTGCCAGCAGCTTAGAGATGGTAGCGGGGCAAAAGACCCAGTACTTC.

J is TRBJ2-1 and V is TRBV30; TRBD2 matches 10 bases. J gave up 7 bases and V 4 bases, and 13 bases lay outside the gene matches. The length of the CDR3 is 16 residues. Germline-derived CDR1 and CDR2 are GTSNPN and SVGIG (reference sequence). CDR3 DNA sequence: TGTGCCTGGACCCACAAGCGCAGCGGGGGGGGTAATGAGCAGTTCTTC. This sequence encodes CAWTHKRSGGGNEQFF.

This clone was seen ten or more times. J is TRBJ2-7 and V is TRBV18, with TRBD1 as a possible D gene (5 bases). This CDR3 spans 14 amino acids. Looked up from germline, CDR1 is KGHSH and CDR2 is LQKENI. Between the trimmed V and J ends, which lost 0 bases and 4 bases, there was a span of 10 bases. DNA of the CDR3: TGTGCCAGCTCACCACCCGGACAACCGTACGAGCAGTACTTC. Translated: CASSPPGQPYEQYF.

This sequence joins TRBV3-1 (or the pseudogene TRBV3-2) and TRBJ2-2, with 12 positions matching TRBD2. The CDR3 covers 15 residues. V was pared by 4 bases and J by 4 bases, with 1 base of the junction left unmatched. The germline gives CDR1 LGHDT, CDR2 YNNKEL (reference sequence). CDR3 sequence (DNA): TGTGCCAGCAGCCCACTAGCGGGGGGCACCGGGGAGCTGTTTTTT. Amino acids: CASSPLAGGTGELFF.

The CDR3 bases are TGTGCCTGGGGGTCAGGGGCCGGGGAGCTGTTTTTT. Translated: CAWGSGAGELFF. The rearrangement links TRBV30 to TRBJ2-2, with a possible D match to TRBD1 (6 bases). Germline loops: CDR1 GTSNPN, CDR2 SVGIG (reference sequence). V lost 5 bases and J 6 bases, leaving 10 bases between the germline ends. The CDR3 contains 12 residues.

The sample holds one count of this clone. V is TRBV9 and J is TRBJ2-2; maybe TRBD2 (5 bases). The CDR3 is made up of 15 amino acids. Between the trimmed V and J ends, which lost 5 bases and 4 bases, there was a span of 15 bases. In germline, CDR1 is SGDLS, CDR2 YYNGEE. The CDR3 loop reads CASSTRADLTGELFF. In nucleotides, the CDR3 is TGTGCCAGCAGTACTAGGGCAGATCTCACCGGGGAGCTGTTTTTT.

Concerning this clone itself: Within the sample, other DNA sequences also encode this same CDR3. This chain joins TRBV9 and TRBJ1-1; no clear D. The CDR3 covers 13 residues. Germline V gene lookup returns CDR1 SGDLS and CDR2 YYNGEE. Trimming took off 2 bases at V and 0 bases at J, with 5 bases between the two ends. The CDR3, as DNA: TGTGCCAGCAGCGTTGCGGTGAACACTGAAGCTTTCTTT. Its translation is CASSVAVNTEAFF.

CDR3: CASSPLGGSDGYTF. The CDR3 bases are TGTGCCAGCAGCCCGTTGGGGGGATCGGATGGCTACACCTTC. The V call is TRBV7-9, the J call TRBJ1-2, with D possibly TRBD1 on 5 matching bases. The germline V and J ends were trimmed by 5 bases and 6 bases, with 16 bases remaining between them. The CDR3 is 14 amino acids. Germline V gene data show CDR1 as SEHNR and CDR2 as FQNEAQ (reference sequence). Full variable domain (remainder filled in from reference TRBV7-9 and TRBJ1-2): DTGVSQNPRHKITKRGQNVTFRCDPISEHNRLYWYRQTLGQGPEFLTYFQNEAQLEKSRLLSDRFSAERPKGSFSTLEIQRTEQGDSAMYLCASSPLGGSDGYTFGSGTRLTVV.